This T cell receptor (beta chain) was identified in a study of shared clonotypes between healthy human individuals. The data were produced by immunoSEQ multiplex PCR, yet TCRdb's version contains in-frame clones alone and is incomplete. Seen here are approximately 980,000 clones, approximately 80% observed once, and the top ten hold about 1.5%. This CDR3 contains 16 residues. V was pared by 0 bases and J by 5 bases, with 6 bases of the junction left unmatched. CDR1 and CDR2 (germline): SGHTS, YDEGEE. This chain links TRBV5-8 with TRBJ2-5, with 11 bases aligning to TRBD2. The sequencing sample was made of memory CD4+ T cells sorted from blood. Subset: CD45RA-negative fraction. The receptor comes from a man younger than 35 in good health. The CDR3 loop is CASSLESSGGKETQYF. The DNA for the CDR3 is TGTGCCAGCAGCTTGGAGTCTAGCGGGGGGAAGGAGACCCAGTACTTC.